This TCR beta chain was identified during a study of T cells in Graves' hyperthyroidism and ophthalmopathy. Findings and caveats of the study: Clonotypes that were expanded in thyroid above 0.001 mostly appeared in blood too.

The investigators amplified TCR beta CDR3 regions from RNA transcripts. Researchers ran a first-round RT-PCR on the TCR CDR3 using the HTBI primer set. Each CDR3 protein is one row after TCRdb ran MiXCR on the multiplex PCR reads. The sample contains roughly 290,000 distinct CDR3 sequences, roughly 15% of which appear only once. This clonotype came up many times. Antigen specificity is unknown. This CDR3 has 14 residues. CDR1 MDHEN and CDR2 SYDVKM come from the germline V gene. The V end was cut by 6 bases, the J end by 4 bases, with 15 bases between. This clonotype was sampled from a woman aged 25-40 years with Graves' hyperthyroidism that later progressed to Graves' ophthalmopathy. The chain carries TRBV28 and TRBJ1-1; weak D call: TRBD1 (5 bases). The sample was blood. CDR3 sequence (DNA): TGTGCCAGCAGCCTTGACAGTGGCGGCACTGAAGCTTTCTTT. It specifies CASSLDSGGTEAFF.